Detailed here is one T cell receptor beta chain. The authors' processing: Reference gene primer amplification in the assay estimated nucleated cell counts. The protocol was immunoSEQ multiplex PCR, while the TCRdb copy is restricted to in-frame clones and leaves out a portion. V and J calls and clone size are as listed in that table; D and trimming were resolved from the DNA. The repertoire has roughly 190,000 clones, more than 75% of them found once; the top ten carry around 3.3%. The data derive from a study of blood T cell repertoires in COVID-19. Trimming pared 4 bases from V and 5 bases from J, leaving 11 bases between. Looked up from germline, CDR1 is SGHTA and CDR2 is FQGTGA. The CDR3 is 13 amino acids.

The source of this sequence is a man aged 70 or older with acute or convalescent COVID-19. Material for sequencing was peripheral blood. The chain carries TRBV7-3 and TRBJ1-1; D ambiguous. The CDR3 loop reads CASSSATRTEAFF. CDR3 DNA: TGTGCCAGCAGCTCCGCAACGAGGACTGAAGCTTTCTTT.